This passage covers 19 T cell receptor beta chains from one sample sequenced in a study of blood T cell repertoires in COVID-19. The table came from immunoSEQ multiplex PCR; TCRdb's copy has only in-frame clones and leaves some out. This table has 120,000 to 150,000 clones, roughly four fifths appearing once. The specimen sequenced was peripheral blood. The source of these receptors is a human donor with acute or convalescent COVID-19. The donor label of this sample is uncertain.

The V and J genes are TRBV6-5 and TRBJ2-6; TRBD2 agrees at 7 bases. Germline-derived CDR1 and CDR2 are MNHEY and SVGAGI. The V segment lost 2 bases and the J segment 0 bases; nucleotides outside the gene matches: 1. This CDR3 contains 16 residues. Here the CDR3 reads CASSYAGVSGANVLTF. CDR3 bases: TGTGCCAGCAGTTACGCGGGGGTCTCTGGGGCCAACGTCCTGACTTTC.

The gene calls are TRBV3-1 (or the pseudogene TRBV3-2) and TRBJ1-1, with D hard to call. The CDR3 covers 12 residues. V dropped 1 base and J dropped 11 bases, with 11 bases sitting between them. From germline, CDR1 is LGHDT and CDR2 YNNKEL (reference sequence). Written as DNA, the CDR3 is TGTGCCAGCAGCCAAGGGGGAGGTTTGGCTTTCTTT. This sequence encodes CASSQGGGLAFF.

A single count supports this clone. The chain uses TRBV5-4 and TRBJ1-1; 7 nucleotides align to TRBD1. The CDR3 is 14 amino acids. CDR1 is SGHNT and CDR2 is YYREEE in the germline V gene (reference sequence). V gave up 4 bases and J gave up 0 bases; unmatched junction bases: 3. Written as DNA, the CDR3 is TGTGCCAGCAGCGGGGGACAGCTGAACACTGAAGCTTTCTTT. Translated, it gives CASSGGQLNTEAFF.

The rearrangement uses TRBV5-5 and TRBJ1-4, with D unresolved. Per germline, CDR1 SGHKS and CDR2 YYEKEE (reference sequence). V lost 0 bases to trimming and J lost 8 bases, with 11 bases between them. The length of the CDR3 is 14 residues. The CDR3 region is CASSLVAPPEKLFF. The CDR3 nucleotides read TGTGCCAGCAGCTTGGTAGCCCCGCCCGAAAAACTGTTTTTT.

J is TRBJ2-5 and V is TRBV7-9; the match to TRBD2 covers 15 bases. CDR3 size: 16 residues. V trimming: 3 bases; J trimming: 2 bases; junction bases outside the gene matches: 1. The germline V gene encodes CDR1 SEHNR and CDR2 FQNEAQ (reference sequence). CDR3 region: CASSFGTSGGQETQYF. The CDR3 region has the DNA TGTGCCAGCAGCTTCGGGACTAGCGGGGGGCAAGAGACCCAGTACTTC.

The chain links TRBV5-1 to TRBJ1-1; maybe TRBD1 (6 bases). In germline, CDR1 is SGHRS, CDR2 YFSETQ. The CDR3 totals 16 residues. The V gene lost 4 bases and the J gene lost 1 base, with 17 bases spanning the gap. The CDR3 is CASSTGHLNTNTEAFF. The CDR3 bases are TGCGCCAGCAGCACGGGACACCTTAATACGAACACTGAAGCTTTCTTT.

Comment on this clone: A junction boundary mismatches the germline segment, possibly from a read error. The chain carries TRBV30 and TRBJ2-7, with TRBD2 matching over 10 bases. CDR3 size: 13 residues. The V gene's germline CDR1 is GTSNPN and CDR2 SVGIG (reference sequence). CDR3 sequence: CAWSVTSGRMIAF. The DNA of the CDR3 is TGTGCCTGGAGTGTGACTAGCGGGCGAATGATAGCCTTC.

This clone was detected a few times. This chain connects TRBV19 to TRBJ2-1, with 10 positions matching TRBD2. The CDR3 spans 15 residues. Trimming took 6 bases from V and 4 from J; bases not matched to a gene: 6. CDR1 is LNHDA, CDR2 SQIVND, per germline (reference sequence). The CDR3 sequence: CASSTSGATYNEQFF. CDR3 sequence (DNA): TGTGCCAGTAGCACTAGCGGGGCCACATACAATGAGCAGTTCTTC. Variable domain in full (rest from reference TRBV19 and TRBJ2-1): DGGITQSPKYLFRKEGQNVTLSCEQNLNHDAMYWYRQDPGQGLRLIYYSQIVNDFQKGDIAEGYSVSREKKESFPLTVTSAQKNPTAFYLCASSTSGATYNEQFFGPGTRLTVL.

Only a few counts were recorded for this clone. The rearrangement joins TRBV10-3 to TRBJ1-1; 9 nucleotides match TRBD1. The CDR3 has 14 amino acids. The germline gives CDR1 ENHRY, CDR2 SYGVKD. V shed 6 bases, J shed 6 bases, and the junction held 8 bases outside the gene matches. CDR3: CAIRRQGGDSEAFF. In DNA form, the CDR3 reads TGTGCCATCAGAAGACAGGGGGGGGATTCTGAAGCTTTCTTT.

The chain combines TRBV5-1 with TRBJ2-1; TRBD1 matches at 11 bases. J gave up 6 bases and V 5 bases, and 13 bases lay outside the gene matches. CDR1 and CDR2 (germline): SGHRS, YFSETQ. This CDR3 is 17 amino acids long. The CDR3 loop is CASRRSFGQGALNEQFF. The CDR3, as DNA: TGCGCCAGCAGACGCTCGTTTGGACAGGGGGCCCTCAATGAGCAGTTCTTC. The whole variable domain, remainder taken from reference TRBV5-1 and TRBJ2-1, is KAGVTQTPRYLIKTRGQQVTLSCSPISGHRSVSWYQQTPGQGLQFLFEYFSETQRNKGNFPGRFSGRQFSNSRSEMNVSTLELGDSALYLCASRRSFGQGALNEQFFGPGTRLTVL.

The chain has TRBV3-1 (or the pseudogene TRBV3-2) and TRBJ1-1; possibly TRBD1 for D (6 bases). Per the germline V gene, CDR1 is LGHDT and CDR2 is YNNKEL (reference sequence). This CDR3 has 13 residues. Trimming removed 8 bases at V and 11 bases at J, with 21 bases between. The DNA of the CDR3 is TGTGCCAGCGTAAAGGCGGGAGGGGGTCGGGCTTTCTTT. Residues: CASVKAGGGRAFF.

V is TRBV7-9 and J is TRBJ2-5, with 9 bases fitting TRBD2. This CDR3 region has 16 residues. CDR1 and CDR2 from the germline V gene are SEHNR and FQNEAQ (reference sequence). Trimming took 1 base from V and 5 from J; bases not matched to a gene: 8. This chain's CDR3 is CASSLERGGARETQYF. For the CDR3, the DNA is TGTGCCAGCAGCTTAGAGCGCGGGGGGGCCAGGGAGACCCAGTACTTC.

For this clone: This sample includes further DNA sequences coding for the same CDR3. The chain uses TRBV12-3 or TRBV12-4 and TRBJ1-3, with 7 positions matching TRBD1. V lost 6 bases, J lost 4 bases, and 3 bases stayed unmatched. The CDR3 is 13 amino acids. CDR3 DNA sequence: TGTGCCAGCAGGGCGACAGGGGGAAACACCATATATTTT. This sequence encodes CASRATGGNTIYF.

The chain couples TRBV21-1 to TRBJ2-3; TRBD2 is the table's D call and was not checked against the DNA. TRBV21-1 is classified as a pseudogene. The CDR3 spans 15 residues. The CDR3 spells CASSKVEERTDTQYF. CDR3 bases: TGTGCCAGCAGCAAAGTCGAGGAGCGCACAGATACGCAGTATTTT.

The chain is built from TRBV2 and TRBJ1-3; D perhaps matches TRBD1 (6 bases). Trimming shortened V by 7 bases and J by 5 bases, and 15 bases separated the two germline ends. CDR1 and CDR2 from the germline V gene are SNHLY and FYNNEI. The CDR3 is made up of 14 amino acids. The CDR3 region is CASKLQGVRNTIYF. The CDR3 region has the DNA TGTGCCAGCAAGTTACAGGGAGTTAGAAACACCATATATTTT. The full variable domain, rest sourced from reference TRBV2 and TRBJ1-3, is EPEVTQTPSHQVTQMGQEVILRCVPISNHLYFYWYRQILGQKVEFLVSFYNNEISEKSEIFDDQFSVERPDGSNFTLKIRSTKLEDSAMYFCASKLQGVRNTIYFGEGSWLTVV.

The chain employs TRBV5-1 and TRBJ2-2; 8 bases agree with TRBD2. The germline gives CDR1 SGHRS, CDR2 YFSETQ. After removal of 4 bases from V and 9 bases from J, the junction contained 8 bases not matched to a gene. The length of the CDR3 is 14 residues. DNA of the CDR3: TGCGCCAGCAGCCTAACGGGGGGGCCACGGGAGCTGTTTTTT. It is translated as CASSLTGGPRELFF.

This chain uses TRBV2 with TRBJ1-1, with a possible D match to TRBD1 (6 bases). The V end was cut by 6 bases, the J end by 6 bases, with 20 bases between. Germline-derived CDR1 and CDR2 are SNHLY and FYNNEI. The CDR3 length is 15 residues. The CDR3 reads CASREPTGEGAEAFF. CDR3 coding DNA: TGTGCCAGCAGGGAACCTACTGGGGAGGGGGCTGAAGCTTTCTTT.

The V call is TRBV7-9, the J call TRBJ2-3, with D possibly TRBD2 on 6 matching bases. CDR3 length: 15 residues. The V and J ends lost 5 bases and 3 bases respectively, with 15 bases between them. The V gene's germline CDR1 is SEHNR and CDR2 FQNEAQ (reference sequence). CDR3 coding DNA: TGTGCCAGCAGCCCTAAGGGACTGCCGACAGATACGCAGTATTTT. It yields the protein CASSPKGLPTDTQYF. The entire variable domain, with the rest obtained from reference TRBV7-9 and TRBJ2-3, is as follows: DTGVSQNPRHKITKRGQNVTFRCDPISEHNRLYWYRQTLGQGPEFLTYFQNEAQLEKSRLLSDRFSAERPKGSFSTLEIQRTEQGDSAMYLCASSPKGLPTDTQYFGPGTRLTVL.

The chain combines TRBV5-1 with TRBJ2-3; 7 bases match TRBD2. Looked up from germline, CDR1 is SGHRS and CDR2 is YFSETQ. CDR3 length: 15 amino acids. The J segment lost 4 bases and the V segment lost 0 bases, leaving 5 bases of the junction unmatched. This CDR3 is CASSLEAGPADTQYF. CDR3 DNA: TGCGCCAGCAGCTTGGAAGCGGGGCCCGCAGATACGCAGTATTTT.